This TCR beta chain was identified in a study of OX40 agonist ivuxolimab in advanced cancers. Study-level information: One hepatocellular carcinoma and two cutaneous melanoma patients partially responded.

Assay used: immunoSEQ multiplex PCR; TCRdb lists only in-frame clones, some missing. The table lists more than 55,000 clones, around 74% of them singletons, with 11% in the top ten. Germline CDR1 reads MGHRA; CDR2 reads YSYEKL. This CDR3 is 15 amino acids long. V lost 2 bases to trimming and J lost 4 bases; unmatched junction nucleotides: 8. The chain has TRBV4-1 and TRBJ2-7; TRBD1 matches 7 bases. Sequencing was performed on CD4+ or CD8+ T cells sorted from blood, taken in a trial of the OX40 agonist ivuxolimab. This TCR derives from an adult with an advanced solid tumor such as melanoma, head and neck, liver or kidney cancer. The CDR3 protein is CASSQSLTGKYEQYF. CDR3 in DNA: TGCGCCAGCAGCCAATCGCTGACAGGGAAATACGAGCAGTACTTC.